The following is a T cell receptor beta chain sequence with its context. Its antigen is unidentified. Trimming removed 0 bases from V and 2 bases from J, with 5 bases in between. The germline V gene has CDR1 GTSNPN and CDR2 SVGIG (reference sequence). This CDR3 region has 12 residues. The entry originates in a study of beta chain features in type 1 diabetes. Overall study: The study found patients and healthy donors alike in age, gender and cell yields.

Points from the study as a whole: The question of HLA type influencing TCRB rearrangement was one that remained unresolved here. With patients and controls alike, PCR might favor shorter templates to an equal degree. Across all four CD4+ subsets, people with type 1 diabetes showed modestly shorter TCRB CDR3s.

Reverse transcribing all isolated RNA meant expressed TCRB transcripts were sequenced. The average output of naive, central memory and regulatory T cell samples was roughly 3.6 million reads. Method: immunoSEQ multiplex PCR; TCRdb's copy keeps in-frame clones and lacks some. The repertoire has hundreds of thousands of clones, around an eighth of them found once; the top ten carry roughly 0.04%. This chain joins TRBV30 and TRBJ2-7; D is uncertain. The sample taken for sequencing was naive CD4+ T cells from blood. The source is a man aged 18 to 30 with type 1 diabetes. The CDR3 DNA reads as TGTGCCTGGAGTGTACAAACCTACGAGCAGTACTTC. It translates to CAWSVQTYEQYF.